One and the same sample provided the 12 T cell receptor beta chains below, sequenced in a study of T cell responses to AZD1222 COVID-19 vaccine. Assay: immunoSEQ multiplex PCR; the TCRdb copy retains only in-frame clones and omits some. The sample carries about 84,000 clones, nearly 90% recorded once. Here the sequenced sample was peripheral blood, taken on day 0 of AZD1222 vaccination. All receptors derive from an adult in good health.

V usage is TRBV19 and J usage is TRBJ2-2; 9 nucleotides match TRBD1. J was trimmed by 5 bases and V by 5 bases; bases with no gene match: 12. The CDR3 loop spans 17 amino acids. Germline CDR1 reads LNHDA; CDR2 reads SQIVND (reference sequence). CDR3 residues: CASSSSPGQGGTGELFF. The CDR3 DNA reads TGTGCCAGTAGTTCCTCCCCGGGACAGGGCGGGACCGGGGAGCTGTTTTTT.

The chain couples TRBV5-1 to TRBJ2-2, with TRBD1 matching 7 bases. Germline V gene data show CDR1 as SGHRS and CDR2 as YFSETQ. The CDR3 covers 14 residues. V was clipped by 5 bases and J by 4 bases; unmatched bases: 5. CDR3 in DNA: TGCGCCAGCAGGAACTCAGGGGGCACCGGGGAGCTGTTTTTT. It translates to CASRNSGGTGELFF.

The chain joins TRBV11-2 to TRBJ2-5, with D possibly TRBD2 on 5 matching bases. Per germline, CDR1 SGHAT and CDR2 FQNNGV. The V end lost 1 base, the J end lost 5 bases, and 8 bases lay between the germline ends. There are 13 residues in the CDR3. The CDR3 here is CASSLVRGETQYF. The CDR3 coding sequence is TGTGCCAGCAGCTTAGTCCGAGGGGAGACCCAGTACTTC.

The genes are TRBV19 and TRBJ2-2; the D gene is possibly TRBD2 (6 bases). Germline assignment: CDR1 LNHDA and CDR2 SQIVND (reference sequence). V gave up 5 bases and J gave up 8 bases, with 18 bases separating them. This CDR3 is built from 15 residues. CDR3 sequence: CASSFTSDGGGELFF. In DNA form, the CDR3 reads TGTGCCAGTAGTTTCACCTCAGACGGAGGGGGGGAGCTGTTTTTT.

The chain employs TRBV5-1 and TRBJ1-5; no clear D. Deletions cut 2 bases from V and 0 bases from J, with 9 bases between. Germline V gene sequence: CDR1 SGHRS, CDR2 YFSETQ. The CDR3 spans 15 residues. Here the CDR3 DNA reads TGCGCCAGCAGCTTACAGCCGAATAGCAATCAGCCCCAGCATTTT. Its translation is CASSLQPNSNQPQHF.

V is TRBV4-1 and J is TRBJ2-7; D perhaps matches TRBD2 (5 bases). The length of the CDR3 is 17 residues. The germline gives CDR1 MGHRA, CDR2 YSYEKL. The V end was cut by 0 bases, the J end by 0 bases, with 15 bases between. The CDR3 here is CASSQDWRLPSSYEQYF. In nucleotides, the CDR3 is TGCGCCAGCAGCCAAGATTGGAGACTACCGAGCTCCTACGAGCAGTACTTC.

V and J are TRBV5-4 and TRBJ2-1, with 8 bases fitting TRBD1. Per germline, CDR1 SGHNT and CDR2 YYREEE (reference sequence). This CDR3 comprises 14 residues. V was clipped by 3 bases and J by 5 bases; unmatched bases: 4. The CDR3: CASSSQGAHNEQFF. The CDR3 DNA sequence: TGTGCCAGCAGCTCCCAGGGGGCCCACAATGAGCAGTTCTTC.

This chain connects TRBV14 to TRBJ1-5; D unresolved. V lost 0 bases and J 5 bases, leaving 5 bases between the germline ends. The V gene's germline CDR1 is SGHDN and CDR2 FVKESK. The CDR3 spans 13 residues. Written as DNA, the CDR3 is TGTGCCAGCAGCCAAGACAGGCATCAGCCCCAGCATTTT. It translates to CASSQDRHQPQHF.

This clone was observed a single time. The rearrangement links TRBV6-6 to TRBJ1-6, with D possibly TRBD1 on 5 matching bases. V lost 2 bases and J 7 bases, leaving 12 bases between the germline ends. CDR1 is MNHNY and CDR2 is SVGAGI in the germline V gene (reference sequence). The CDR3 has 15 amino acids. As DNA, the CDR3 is TGTGCCAGCAGTTACGAGGGGAAGGGGAATTCACCCCTCCACTTT. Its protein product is CASSYEGKGNSPLHF.

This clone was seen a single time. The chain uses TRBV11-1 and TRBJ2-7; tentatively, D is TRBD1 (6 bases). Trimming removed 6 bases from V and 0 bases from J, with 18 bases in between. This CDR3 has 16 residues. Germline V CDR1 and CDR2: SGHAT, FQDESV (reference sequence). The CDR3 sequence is CASSLPAGGLSYEQYF. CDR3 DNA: TGTGCCAGCAGTTTACCAGCTGGGGGCCTCTCCTACGAGCAGTACTTC.

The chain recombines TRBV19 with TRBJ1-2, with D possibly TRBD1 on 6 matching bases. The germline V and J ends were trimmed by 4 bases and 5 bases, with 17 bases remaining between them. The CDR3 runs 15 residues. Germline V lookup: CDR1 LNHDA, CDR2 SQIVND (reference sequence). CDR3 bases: TGTGCCAGTAGTAGAACAATCGGACAGCTTTATGGCTACACCTTC. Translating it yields CASSRTIGQLYGYTF.

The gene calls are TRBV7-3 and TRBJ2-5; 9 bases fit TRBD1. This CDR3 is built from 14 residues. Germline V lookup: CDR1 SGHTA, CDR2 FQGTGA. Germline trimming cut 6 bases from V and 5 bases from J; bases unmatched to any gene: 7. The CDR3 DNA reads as TGTGCCAGCAGTCTTGGGACAGGGACGGAGACCCAGTACTTC. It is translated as CASSLGTGTETQYF.